This T cell receptor beta chain comes out of a study of blood T cell repertoires in COVID-19. Data came from immunoSEQ multiplex PCR; TCRdb stores just in-frame clones and leaves some out. The sample consists of some 130,000 clones, 85% to 90% of them appearing once. The sequenced sample consisted of peripheral blood. This sequence was found in a man aged 60 to 69 with COVID-19, enrolled during active disease.

Here the CDR3 reads CASSQGGGETQYF. The CDR3 nucleotides read TGTGCCAGCAGCCAAGGAGGGGGAGAGACCCAGTACTTC. The gene calls are TRBV3-1 (or the pseudogene TRBV3-2) and TRBJ2-5; perhaps TRBD1 as D (6 bases). Deletions cut 1 base from V and 4 bases from J, with 7 bases between. The CDR3 has 13 amino acids. Germline V CDR1 and CDR2: LGHDT, YNNKEL (reference sequence).